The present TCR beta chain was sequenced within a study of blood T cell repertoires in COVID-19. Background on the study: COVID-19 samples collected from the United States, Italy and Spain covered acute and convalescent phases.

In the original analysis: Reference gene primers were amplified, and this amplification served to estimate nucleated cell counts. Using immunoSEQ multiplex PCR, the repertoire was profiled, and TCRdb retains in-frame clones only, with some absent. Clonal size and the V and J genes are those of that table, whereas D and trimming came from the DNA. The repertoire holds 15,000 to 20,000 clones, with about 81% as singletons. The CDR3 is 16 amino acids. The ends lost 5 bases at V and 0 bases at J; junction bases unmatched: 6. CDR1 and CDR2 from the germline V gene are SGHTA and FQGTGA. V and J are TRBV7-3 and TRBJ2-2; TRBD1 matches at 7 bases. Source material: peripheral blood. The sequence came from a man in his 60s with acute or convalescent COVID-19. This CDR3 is CASSRKQGSNTGELFF. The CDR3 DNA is TGTGCCAGCAGCCGTAAACAGGGGTCGAACACCGGGGAGCTGTTTTTT.